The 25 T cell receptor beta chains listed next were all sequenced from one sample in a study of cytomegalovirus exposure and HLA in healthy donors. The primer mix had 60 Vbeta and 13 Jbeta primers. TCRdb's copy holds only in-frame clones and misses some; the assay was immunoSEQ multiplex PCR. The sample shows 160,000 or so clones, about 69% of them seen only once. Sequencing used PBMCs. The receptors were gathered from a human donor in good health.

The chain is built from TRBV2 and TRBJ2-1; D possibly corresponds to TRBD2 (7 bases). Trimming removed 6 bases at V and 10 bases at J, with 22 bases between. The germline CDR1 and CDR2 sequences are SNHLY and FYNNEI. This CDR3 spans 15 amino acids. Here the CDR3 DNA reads TGTGCCAGCAGGTGGCGGGGGCAGGGGCTAAGAGAGCAGTTCTTC. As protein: CASRWRGQGLREQFF.

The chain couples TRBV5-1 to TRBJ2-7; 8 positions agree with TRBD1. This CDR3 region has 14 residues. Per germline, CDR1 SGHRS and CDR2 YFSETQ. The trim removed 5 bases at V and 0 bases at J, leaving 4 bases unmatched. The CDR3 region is CASRSDRDSYEQYF. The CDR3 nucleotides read TGCGCCAGCAGGTCGGACAGGGACTCCTACGAGCAGTACTTC.

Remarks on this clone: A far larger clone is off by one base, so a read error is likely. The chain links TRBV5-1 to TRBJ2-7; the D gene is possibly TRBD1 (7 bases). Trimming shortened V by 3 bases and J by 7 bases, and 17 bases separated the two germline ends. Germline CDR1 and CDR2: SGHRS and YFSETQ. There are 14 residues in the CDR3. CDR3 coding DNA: TGCGCCAGCAGCTCCGCAGGGGGGTACAATGAGCAGTACTTC. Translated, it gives CASSSAGGYNEQYF.

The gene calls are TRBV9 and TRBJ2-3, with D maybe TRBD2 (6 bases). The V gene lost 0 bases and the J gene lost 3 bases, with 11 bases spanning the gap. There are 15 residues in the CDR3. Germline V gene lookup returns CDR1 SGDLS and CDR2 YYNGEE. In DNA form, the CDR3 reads TGTGCCAGCAGCGTAGACCTAGCGCGAACAGATACGCAGTATTTT. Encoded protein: CASSVDLARTDTQYF.

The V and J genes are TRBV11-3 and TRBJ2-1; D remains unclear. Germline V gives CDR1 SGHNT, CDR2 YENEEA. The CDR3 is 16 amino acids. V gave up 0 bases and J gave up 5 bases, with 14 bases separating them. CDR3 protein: CASSLDPAVGHNEQFF. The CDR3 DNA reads TGTGCCAGCAGCTTAGATCCCGCGGTTGGCCACAATGAGCAGTTCTTC.

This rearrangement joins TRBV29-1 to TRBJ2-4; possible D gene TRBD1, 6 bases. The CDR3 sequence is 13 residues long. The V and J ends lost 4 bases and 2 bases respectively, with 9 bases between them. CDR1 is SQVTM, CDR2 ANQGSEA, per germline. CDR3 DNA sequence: TGCAGCGTTGGGACAGCGACCAAAAACATTCAGTACTTC. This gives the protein CSVGTATKNIQYF.

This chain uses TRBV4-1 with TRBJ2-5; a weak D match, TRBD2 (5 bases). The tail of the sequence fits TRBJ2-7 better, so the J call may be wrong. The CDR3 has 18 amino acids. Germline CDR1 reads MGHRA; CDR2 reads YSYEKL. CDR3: CASSQSPPPGRGTYEQYF. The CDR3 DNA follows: TGCGCCAGCAGCCAGAGCCCTCCTCCGGGTCGGGGAACCTACGAGCAGTACTTC.

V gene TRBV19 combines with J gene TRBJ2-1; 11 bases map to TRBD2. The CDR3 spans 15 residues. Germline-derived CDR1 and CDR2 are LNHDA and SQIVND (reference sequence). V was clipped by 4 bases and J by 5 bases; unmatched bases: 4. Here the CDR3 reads CASSRLAGNNNEQFF. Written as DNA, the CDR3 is TGTGCCAGTAGTAGACTAGCGGGGAACAACAATGAGCAGTTCTTC.

CDR3 in amino acids: CASSPSYWYAENTGELFF. In DNA form, the CDR3 reads TGTGCCAGCAGCCCCAGCTACTGGTATGCGGAGAACACCGGGGAGCTGTTTTTT. V gene TRBV11-3 combines with J gene TRBJ2-2; D call uncertain. From germline, CDR1 is SGHNT and CDR2 YENEEA. Trimming took off 5 bases at V and 1 base at J, with 20 bases between the two ends. This CDR3 comprises 18 residues.

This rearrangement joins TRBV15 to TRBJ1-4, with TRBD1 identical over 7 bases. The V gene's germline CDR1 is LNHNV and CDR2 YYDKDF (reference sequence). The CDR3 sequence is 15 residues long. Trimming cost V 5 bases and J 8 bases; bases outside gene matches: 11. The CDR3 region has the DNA TGTGCCACCAGCTCCCGGGCAGGGGGAAAAGAAAAACTGTTTTTT. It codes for CATSSRAGGKEKLFF.

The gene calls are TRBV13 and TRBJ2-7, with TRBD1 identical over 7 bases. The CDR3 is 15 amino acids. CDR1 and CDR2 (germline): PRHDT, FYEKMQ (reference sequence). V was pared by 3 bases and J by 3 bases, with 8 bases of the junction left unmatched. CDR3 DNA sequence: TGTGCCAGCAGCTTCAGAGGGCCAGGGGGCTACGAGCAGTACTTC. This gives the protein CASSFRGPGGYEQYF.

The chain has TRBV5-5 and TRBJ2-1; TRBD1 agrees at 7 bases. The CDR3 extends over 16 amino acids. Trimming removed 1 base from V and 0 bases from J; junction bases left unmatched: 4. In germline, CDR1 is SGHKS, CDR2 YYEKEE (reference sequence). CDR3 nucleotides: TGTGCCAGCAGCTTGCGAGGGGGCAGCTCCTACAATGAGCAGTTCTTC. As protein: CASSLRGGSSYNEQFF.

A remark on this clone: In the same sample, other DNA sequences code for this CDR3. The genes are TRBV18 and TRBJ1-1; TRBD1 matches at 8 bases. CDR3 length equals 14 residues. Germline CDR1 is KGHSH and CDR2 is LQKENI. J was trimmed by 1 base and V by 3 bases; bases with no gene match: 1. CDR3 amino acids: CASSPQGANTEAFF. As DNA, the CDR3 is TGTGCCAGCTCACCCCAGGGGGCGAACACTGAAGCTTTCTTT. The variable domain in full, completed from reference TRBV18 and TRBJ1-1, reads NAGVMQNPRHLVRRRGQEARLRCSPMKGHSHVYWYRQLPEEGLKFMVYLQKENIIDESGMPKERFSAEFPKEGPSILRIQQVVRGDSAAYFCASSPQGANTEAFFGQGTRLTVV.

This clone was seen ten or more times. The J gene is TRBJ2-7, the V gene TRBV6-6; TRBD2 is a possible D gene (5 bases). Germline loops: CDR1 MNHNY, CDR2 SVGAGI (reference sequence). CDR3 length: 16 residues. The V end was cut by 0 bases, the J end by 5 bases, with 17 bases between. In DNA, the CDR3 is TGTGCCAGCAGTTACTCTCTAGCAAATTCCGACGACGAGCAGTACTTC. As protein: CASSYSLANSDDEQYF.

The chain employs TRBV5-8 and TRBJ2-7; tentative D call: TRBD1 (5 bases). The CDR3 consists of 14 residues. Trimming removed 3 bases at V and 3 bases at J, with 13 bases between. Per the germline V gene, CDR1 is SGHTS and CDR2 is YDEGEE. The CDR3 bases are TGTGCCAGCAGCTGGGATACAGGATACTACGAGCAGTACTTC. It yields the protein CASSWDTGYYEQYF.

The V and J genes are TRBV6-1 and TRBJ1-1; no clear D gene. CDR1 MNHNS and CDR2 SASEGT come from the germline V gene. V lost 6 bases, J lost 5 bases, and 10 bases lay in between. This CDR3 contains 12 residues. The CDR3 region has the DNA TGTGCCAGCAGGGGAGAGGTAACTGAAGCTTTCTTT. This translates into CASRGEVTEAFF.

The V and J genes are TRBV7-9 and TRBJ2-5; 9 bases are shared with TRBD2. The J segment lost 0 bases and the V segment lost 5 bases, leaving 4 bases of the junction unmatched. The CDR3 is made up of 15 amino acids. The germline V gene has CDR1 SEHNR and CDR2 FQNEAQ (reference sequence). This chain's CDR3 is CASSQKRGDQETQYF. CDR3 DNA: TGTGCCAGCAGCCAAAAGCGGGGGGACCAAGAGACCCAGTACTTC.

This CDR3 is CASSEEAVAYEQYF. The CDR3, as DNA: TGTGCCAGCAGTGAAGAGGCGGTAGCTTACGAGCAGTACTTC. The rearrangement uses TRBV2 and TRBJ2-7; D gene unclear. The CDR3 has 14 residues. Germline V gene data show CDR1 as SNHLY and CDR2 as FYNNEI. V lost 1 base and J 4 bases, leaving 11 bases between the germline ends.

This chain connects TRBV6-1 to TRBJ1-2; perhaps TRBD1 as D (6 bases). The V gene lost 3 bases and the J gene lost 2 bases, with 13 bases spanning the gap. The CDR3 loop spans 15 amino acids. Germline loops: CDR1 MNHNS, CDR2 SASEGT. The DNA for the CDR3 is TGTGCCAGCAGTGATGGAGGCAGGGGCAACTATGGCTACACCTTC. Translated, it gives CASSDGGRGNYGYTF.

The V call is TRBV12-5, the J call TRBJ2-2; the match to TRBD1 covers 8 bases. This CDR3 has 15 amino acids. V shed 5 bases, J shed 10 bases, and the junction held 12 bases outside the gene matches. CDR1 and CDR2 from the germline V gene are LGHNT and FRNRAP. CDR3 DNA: TGTGCTAGTGGTGGACAGATGACAGGGGTTCAGGAGCTGTTTTTT. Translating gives CASGGQMTGVQELFF.

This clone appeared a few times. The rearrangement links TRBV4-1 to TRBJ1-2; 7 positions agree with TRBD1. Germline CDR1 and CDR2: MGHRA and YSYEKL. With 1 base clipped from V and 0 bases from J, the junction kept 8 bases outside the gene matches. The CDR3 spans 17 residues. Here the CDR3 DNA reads TGCGCCAGCAGCCAAGTGTCCGTCAGGGGGTCTAACTATGGCTACACCTTC. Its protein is CASSQVSVRGSNYGYTF.

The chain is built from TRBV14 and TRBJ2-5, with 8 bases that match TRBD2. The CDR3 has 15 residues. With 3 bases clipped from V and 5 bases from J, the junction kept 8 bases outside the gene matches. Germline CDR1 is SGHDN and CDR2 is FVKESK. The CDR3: CASSQSSGLAETQYF. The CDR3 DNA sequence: TGTGCCAGCAGCCAGTCTAGCGGGCTGGCGGAGACCCAGTACTTC.

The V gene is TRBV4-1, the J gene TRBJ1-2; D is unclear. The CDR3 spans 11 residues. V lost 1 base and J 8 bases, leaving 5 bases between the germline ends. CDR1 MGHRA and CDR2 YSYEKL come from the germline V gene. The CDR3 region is CASSQGSGYTF. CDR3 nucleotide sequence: TGCGCCAGCAGCCAAGGGAGCGGCTACACCTTC.

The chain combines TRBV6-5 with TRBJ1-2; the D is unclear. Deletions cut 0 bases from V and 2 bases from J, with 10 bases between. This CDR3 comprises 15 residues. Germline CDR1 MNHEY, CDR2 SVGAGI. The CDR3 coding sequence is TGTGCCAGCAGTTACTCATCGCGTGCCAACTATGGCTACACCTTC. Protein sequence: CASSYSSRANYGYTF.

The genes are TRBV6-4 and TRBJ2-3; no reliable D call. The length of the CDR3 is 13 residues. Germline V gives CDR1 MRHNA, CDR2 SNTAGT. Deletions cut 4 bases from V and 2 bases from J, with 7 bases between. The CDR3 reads CASSGRVTDTQYF. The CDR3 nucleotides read TGTGCCAGCAGTGGAAGAGTCACAGATACGCAGTATTTT.